The rows below give T cell receptor beta chains drawn from one sample of a study of blood T cell repertoires in COVID-19. Clones were sequenced by immunoSEQ multiplex PCR, and TCRdb holds only the in-frame ones, with some missing. The profile covers approximately 100,000 clones, with about 90% appearing a single time and around 16% taken by the ten largest. Material: peripheral blood. The receptors originated from a man aged 45-60 years with acute or convalescent COVID-19. Each CDR3 is given with its conserved first and last residue. The D gene is left open where the match is weak. Size is stated for part of the rows, as once, few or many counts, or as a class when the clone is expanded.

V gene	J gene	clone size	D gene	CDR3 DNA	CDR3 protein
TRBV12-3/TRBV12-4	TRBJ2-7	NA	TRBD2	TGTGCCAGCAGCCAGGCGGGGGACGAGCAGTACTTC	CASSQAGDEQYF
TRBV5-4	TRBJ2-7	NA	TRBD1	TGTGCCAGCAGCTTGGACAGGGGCCCCGAGCAGTACTTC	CASSLDRGPEQYF
TRBV5-4	TRBJ2-7	NA	NA	TGTGCCAGCAGCTCAACAGGGTCAAGCTCCTACGAGCAGTACTTC	CASSSTGSSSYEQYF
TRBV2	TRBJ1-6	NA	TRBD1	TGTGCCAGCAGTGATCAGGGGGCGAGAGGTTCACCCCTCCACTTT	CASSDQGARGSPLHF
TRBV29-1	TRBJ2-2	NA	NA	TGCAGCGGGGGGGAAGGAGGCACCGGGGAGCTGTTTTTT	CSGGEGGTGELFF
TRBV3-1/TRBV3-2	TRBJ2-2	NA	NA	TGTGCCAGCAGCCAAGACGCGAACACCGGGGAGCTGTTTTTT	CASSQDANTGELFF
TRBV2	TRBJ1-2	NA	TRBD1	TGTGCCAGCAGTGAAAGTCAGGGGGCGGGAGGCTACACCTTC	CASSESQGAGGYTF
TRBV19	TRBJ1-1	NA	NA	TGTGCCAGTAGTACCCCCGCGGGGACTGAAGCTTTCTTT	CASSTPAGTEAFF
TRBV5-1	TRBJ1-2	NA	NA	TGCGCCAGCAGCTTGGATATAAATCGCTACACCTTC	CASSLDINRYTF
TRBV3-1/TRBV3-2	TRBJ1-1	NA	NA	TGTGCCAGCAGCGTAAACGTGGGGGCCCAAACTGAAGCTTTCTTT	CASSVNVGAQTEAFF
TRBV19	TRBJ1-6	NA	NA	TGTGCCAGTAAATTGGCGGCAGATAATTCACCCCTCCACTTT	CASKLAADNSPLHF
TRBV5-4	TRBJ1-2	NA	NA	TGTGCCAGCAGCCGGAACGGGGGAGAAGGTGGCTACACCTTC	CASSRNGGEGGYTF
TRBV6-6	TRBJ1-2	NA	NA	TGTGCCAGCAGTGAGCAGGACCAACGGGGAGGCTACACCTTC	CASSEQDQRGGYTF
TRBV7-6	TRBJ2-2	NA	NA	TGTGCCAGCAGCAACGCCGGGGGACGAGACACCGGGGAGCTGTTTTTT	CASSNAGGRDTGELFF
TRBV7-9	TRBJ2-3	NA	TRBD1	TGTGCCAGCGGGAAGTCGGGACAGAACACAGATACGCAGTATTTT	CASGKSGQNTDTQYF
TRBV7-8	TRBJ2-1	many	NA	TGTGCCAGCAGCATCCCCCAGGGCCTCCCTTACAATGAGCAGTTCTTC	CASSIPQGLPYNEQFF
TRBV7-9	TRBJ1-4	once	NA	TGTGCCAGCAGCTCCGGGACACCTAATGAAAAACTGTTTTTT	CASSSGTPNEKLFF
TRBV5-1	TRBJ2-2	NA	NA	TGCGCCAGCAGCTCCCGTAGTCACAGGGCCGGGGAGCTGTTTTTT	CASSSRSHRAGELFF
TRBV27	TRBJ2-3	NA	TRBD1	TGTGCCAGCACCAAAGGAGGACAGGGGGCAACAGATACGCAGTATTTT	CASTKGGQGATDTQYF
TRBV19	TRBJ1-1	NA	TRBD1	TGTGCCAGTAGTCCGGACAGGGCCCCTGAAGCTTTCTTT	CASSPDRAPEAFF
TRBV14	TRBJ1-6	NA	NA	TGTGCCAGCACGACACGGCTAAATTCACCCCTCCACTTT	CASTTRLNSPLHF
TRBV5-4	TRBJ1-5	NA	NA	TGTGCCAGCAGCTCTGCAGGCAGCAATCAGCCCCAGCATTTT	CASSSAGSNQPQHF
TRBV7-7	TRBJ2-5	NA	TRBD2	TGTGCCAGCAGCTTAGAACTAGCGGGGGGGCGAGAGACCCAGTACTTC	CASSLELAGGRETQYF
TRBV11-2	TRBJ1-4	NA	NA	TGTGCCAGCAGCCCACAGGCTCTCGAGGGAGGTGAAAAACTGTTTTTT	CASSPQALEGGEKLFF
TRBV6-6	TRBJ2-7	NA	NA	TGTGCCAGCAGTTACTCCCCTCGTGTCGTCGAGCAGTACTTC	CASSYSPRVVEQYF
TRBV28	TRBJ2-1	NA	TRBD1	TGTGCCAGCAGTTCCCCGGGACAGGGGGCGAATGAGCAGTTCTTC	CASSSPGQGANEQFF
TRBV6-6	TRBJ1-1	once	NA	TGTGCCAGCAGTTACCGAGGCCCCAATTTGAACACTGAAGCTTTCTTT	CASSYRGPNLNTEAFF
TRBV6-1	TRBJ2-6	NA	NA	TGTGCCAGCCAAATTTCTGGGGCCAACGTCCTGACTTTC	CASQISGANVLTF
TRBV19	TRBJ1-5	once	NA	TGTGCCAGTACCCCGCCCGGACAGATAAATCAGCCCCAGCATTTT	CASTPPGQINQPQHF
TRBV2	TRBJ2-3	NA	NA	TGTGCCAGCAGTGGGGAGATAACAGATACGCAGTATTTT	CASSGEITDTQYF
TRBV19	TRBJ1-5	NA	NA	TGTGCCAGTAGTATAGTATGGCCGCCGGAGCAGCCCCAGCATTTT	CASSIVWPPEQPQHF
TRBV28	TRBJ1-5	NA	NA	TGTGCCAGCACGCGCAGCAATCAGCCCCAGCATTTT	CASTRSNQPQHF
TRBV5-1	TRBJ2-2	once	TRBD1	TGCGCCAGCAGCTCATGGACAGGGAAAGCCGGGGAGCTGTTTTTT	CASSSWTGKAGELFF
TRBV19	TRBJ1-1	NA	NA	TGTGCCAGTCGCGAGCGGGGGGTCGGGAACACTGAAGCTTTCTTT	CASRERGVGNTEAFF
TRBV2	TRBJ1-2	NA	NA	TGTGCCAGCCAGAACTATGGCTACACCTTC	CASQNYGYTF
TRBV5-4	TRBJ1-2	once	TRBD1	TGTGCCAGCAGCTTTCCACAGGGGGGACGGGGCTACACCTTC	CASSFPQGGRGYTF
TRBV30	TRBJ2-7	NA	TRBD2	TGTGCCTGGAGGGGTGCGGGGGGCCGCTACGAGCAGTACTTC	CAWRGAGGRYEQYF
TRBV5-8	TRBJ1-2	NA	NA	TGTGCCAGCAGCTCCTCCGGAGGAGCAATACGTGGCTACACCTTC	CASSSSGGAIRGYTF
TRBV13	TRBJ2-7	NA	TRBD2	TGTGCCAGCAGCGGGAGGGTTAGTCCCTACGAGCAGTACTTC	CASSGRVSPYEQYF
TRBV19	TRBJ1-1	NA	NA	TGTGCCAGTAGTACGGTCTCAGGGTACACTGAAGCTTTCTTT	CASSTVSGYTEAFF
TRBV19	TRBJ2-3	NA	TRBD1	TGTGCCAGTGGACAGGGGACAGATACGCAGTATTTT	CASGQGTDTQYF
TRBV25-1	TRBJ1-1	NA	NA	TGTGCCAGCGAGAGATTAATGAACACTGAAGCTTTCTTT	CASERLMNTEAFF
TRBV3-1/TRBV3-2	TRBJ2-7	NA	TRBD1	TGTGCCAGCAGCACCGGGACAGGGACCTACGAGCAGTACTTC	CASSTGTGTYEQYF
TRBV4-3	TRBJ2-2	NA	TRBD2	TGCGCCAGCAGCCAGCTAGCGGGGGGGACCGGGGAGCTGTTTTTT	CASSQLAGGTGELFF
TRBV24-1	TRBJ2-1	once	NA	TGTGCCACCAGTGCAGTTCCGGCGACCCTAGATGAGCAGTTCTTC	CATSAVPATLDEQFF
TRBV2	TRBJ2-7	NA	NA	TGTGCCAGCAGGAGACAGGCCTCCTACGAGCAGTACTTC	CASRRQASYEQYF
TRBV5-4	TRBJ1-2	NA	NA	TGTGCCAGCAGCTTAGGGCCGGAGGATGGCTACACCTTC	CASSLGPEDGYTF
TRBV5-1	TRBJ1-1	many	NA	TGCGCCAGCAGCTTACAAGGGAGGAACACTGAAGCTTTCTTT	CASSLQGRNTEAFF
TRBV28	TRBJ1-2	NA	NA	TGTGCCAGCAGACAGGATTCGGACTATGGCTACACCTTC	CASRQDSDYGYTF
TRBV5-4	TRBJ1-6	NA	NA	TGTGCCAGCAGCTCTCACGGGGTGGGTAATTCACCCCTCCACTTT	CASSSHGVGNSPLHF
TRBV5-8	TRBJ2-7	NA	NA	TGTGCCAGCAGCAGCGGCCCTCAGCGCGAGCAGTACTTC	CASSSGPQREQYF
TRBV3-1/TRBV3-2	TRBJ2-5	NA	TRBD1	TGTGCCAGCAGCCGACAGGGCCAAGAGACCCAGTACTTC	CASSRQGQETQYF
TRBV11-1	TRBJ1-1	NA	TRBD1	TGTGCCAGCAGCTTGGAGGGACAGCCGAACACTGAAGCTTTCTTT	CASSLEGQPNTEAFF
TRBV3-1/TRBV3-2	TRBJ1-1	NA	TRBD1	TGTGCCAGCAGCCCGGGACAGGGAATGGTTGAAGCTTTCTTT	CASSPGQGMVEAFF